Below, 18 T cell receptor beta chains from the same sample are listed, as sequenced in a study of blood T cell repertoires in COVID-19. Sequencing used immunoSEQ multiplex PCR; TCRdb keeps in-frame clones, though not all of them. The sample includes over 200,000 clones, around 82% of them seen just once. Source material: peripheral blood. The source is a man aged 40-50 years with active or convalescent COVID-19.

The CDR3 nucleotides read TGTGCCTGCCTAAGGACCGAGGGGGCCTACGAGCAGTACTTC. Translation gives CACLRTEGAYEQYF. The genes are TRBV30 and TRBJ2-7, with a weak D call TRBD1 (6 bases). The V end was cut by 6 bases, the J end by 2 bases, with 17 bases between. Germline assignment: CDR1 GTSNPN and CDR2 SVGIG (reference sequence). This CDR3 has 14 amino acids.

This clone was recorded a few times. The CDR3 is CASSYTGGTEAFF. The CDR3 nucleotides are TGTGCCAGCAGCTATACAGGGGGCACTGAAGCTTTCTTT. The rearrangement links TRBV3-1 (or the pseudogene TRBV3-2) to TRBJ1-1; 8 nucleotides match TRBD1. Trimming cost V 5 bases and J 4 bases; bases outside gene matches: 3. Germline V gene data show CDR1 as LGHDT and CDR2 as YNNKEL (reference sequence). This CDR3 is built from 13 residues.

This clone was seen more than once but under ten times. The chain combines TRBV25-1 with TRBJ2-5; TRBD2 aligns across 11 bases. This CDR3 comprises 16 residues. J lost 4 bases, V lost 8 bases, and 12 bases had no gene match. The germline V gene has CDR1 MGHDK and CDR2 SYGVNS. CDR3 loop: CASAPTSGLAGETQYF. The CDR3 nucleotides read TGTGCCAGCGCTCCCACTTCTGGACTAGCGGGAGAGACCCAGTACTTC.

The chain couples TRBV3-1 (or the pseudogene TRBV3-2) to TRBJ2-1; no firm D call. This CDR3 region has 12 residues. Trimming removed 1 base from V and 10 bases from J, with 8 bases in between. CDR1 and CDR2 (germline): LGHDT, YNNKEL (reference sequence). CDR3 protein: CASSQGFGEQFF. The CDR3 DNA is TGTGCCAGCAGCCAAGGATTCGGGGAGCAGTTCTTC.

This clone was observed a few times. The chain employs TRBV11-2 and TRBJ1-3; maybe TRBD1 (6 bases). The CDR3 loop spans 16 amino acids. The V end was cut by 4 bases, the J end by 2 bases, with 15 bases between. Germline V gene data show CDR1 as SGHAT and CDR2 as FQNNGV. The CDR3 nucleotides read TGTGCCAGCAGCTCAACAGGTGGGGGCCCTGGAAACACCATATATTTT. Its protein product is CASSSTGGGPGNTIYF.

V usage is TRBV10-3 and J usage is TRBJ1-2; maybe TRBD1 (5 bases). V was pared by 6 bases and J by 1 base, with 12 bases between. Germline V lookup: CDR1 ENHRY, CDR2 SYGVKD. The CDR3 consists of 14 residues. CDR3 DNA sequence: TGTGCCATCAGCACCGGGACTGATAACTATGGCTACACCTTC. It is translated as CAISTGTDNYGYTF.

V usage is TRBV4-3 and J usage is TRBJ1-3; TRBD1 aligns across 9 bases. The CDR3 is 14 residues long. Germline assignment: CDR1 LGHNA and CDR2 YSLEER. J gave up 7 bases and V 3 bases, and 4 bases lay outside the gene matches. The CDR3 region has the DNA TGCGCCAGCAGCCAGGCGGGACAGGGCAACACCATATATTTT. It encodes CASSQAGQGNTIYF.

This chain links TRBV4-1 with TRBJ2-3; D remains unclear. Germline V CDR1 and CDR2: MGHRA, YSYEKL. This CDR3 has 16 amino acids. Trimming removed 0 bases at V and 1 base at J, with 11 bases between. This chain's CDR3 is CASSQDLEPGTDTQYF. The DNA for the CDR3 is TGCGCCAGCAGCCAAGATCTGGAGCCGGGCACAGATACGCAGTATTTT.

The chain carries TRBV9 and TRBJ1-5, with 7 bases aligning to TRBD1. Germline loops: CDR1 SGDLS, CDR2 YYNGEE. V lost 1 base, J lost 2 bases, and 6 bases stayed unmatched. There are 16 residues in the CDR3. CDR3 DNA sequence: TGTGCCAGCAGCGTATATACAGGGGTTTGCAATCAGCCCCAGCATTTT. Its translation: CASSVYTGVCNQPQHF.

The V gene is TRBV6-5, the J gene TRBJ1-6; the match to TRBD1 covers 9 bases. Trimming at V came to 11 bases and at J to 10 bases, leaving 9 bases not matched to a gene. The germline V gene has CDR1 MNHEY and CDR2 SVGAGI. CDR3 length: 13 amino acids. The CDR3: CAVLRDRVSPLHF. The CDR3 DNA is TGTGCCGTCCTCCGGGACAGGGTGTCACCCCTCCACTTT.

V and J are TRBV10-2 and TRBJ2-7; 7 bases agree with TRBD2. With 6 bases clipped from V and 0 bases from J, the junction kept 8 bases outside the gene matches. Germline loops: CDR1 WSHSY, CDR2 SAAADI. The length of the CDR3 is 15 residues. The CDR3 region has the DNA TGCGCCAGCAGGGGCCTAGCGGCAAGCTCCTACGAGCAGTACTTC. Amino acids: CASRGLAASSYEQYF.

The J gene is TRBJ2-1, the V gene TRBV3-1 (or the pseudogene TRBV3-2), with D tentatively TRBD2 (5 bases). Trimming shortened V by 1 base and J by 0 bases, and 10 bases separated the two germline ends. This CDR3 spans 16 amino acids. Germline V gene lookup returns CDR1 LGHDT and CDR2 YNNKEL (reference sequence). The CDR3 region is CASSQGLPFSYNEQFF. DNA for the CDR3: TGTGCCAGCAGCCAAGGACTACCCTTCTCCTACAATGAGCAGTTCTTC.

This clone was seen more than once but under ten times. The rearrangement uses TRBV18 and TRBJ2-1, with D tentatively TRBD1 (5 bases). Germline-derived CDR1 and CDR2 are KGHSH and LQKENI. V was trimmed by 0 bases and J by 6 bases, leaving 15 bases between them. This CDR3 is 16 amino acids long. The CDR3 DNA follows: TGTGCCAGCTCACCACCGGGGCAGGGTTTCGTCAATGAGCAGTTCTTC. This gives the protein CASSPPGQGFVNEQFF.

J is TRBJ1-2 and V is TRBV29-1; no clear D gene. The CDR3 is 15 residues long. V was trimmed by 3 bases and J by 4 bases, leaving 18 bases between them. From germline, CDR1 is SQVTM and CDR2 ANQGSEA. The CDR3 DNA follows: TGCAGCGTTGAGGGCGGGGATAATCTGAGCTATGGCTACACCTTC. Its protein product is CSVEGGDNLSYGYTF.

The rearrangement links TRBV5-6 to TRBJ1-1, with TRBD1 matching 7 bases. V lost 4 bases to trimming and J lost 3 bases; unmatched junction nucleotides: 15. The length of the CDR3 is 17 residues. CDR1 SGHDT and CDR2 YYEEEE come from the germline V gene. This chain's CDR3 is CASSLFGRDRGHTEAFF. CDR3 nucleotides: TGTGCCAGCAGCCTTTTCGGCCGGGATAGGGGGCACACTGAAGCTTTCTTT.

The table lists this clone with a few counts. J is TRBJ1-1 and V is TRBV2; tentative D call: TRBD1 (5 bases). CDR3 length equals 14 residues. CDR1 and CDR2 from the germline V gene are SNHLY and FYNNEI. V was pared by 6 bases and J by 1 base, with 12 bases between. The CDR3 loop reads CASRADNQNTEAFF. Written as DNA, the CDR3 is TGTGCCAGCAGGGCGGACAACCAGAACACTGAAGCTTTCTTT. Full variable domain (outside the CDR3, taken from reference TRBV2 and TRBJ1-1): EPEVTQTPSHQVTQMGQEVILRCVPISNHLYFYWYRQILGQKVEFLVSFYNNEISEKSEIFDDQFSVERPDGSNFTLKIRSTKLEDSAMYFCASRADNQNTEAFFGQGTRLTVV.

The chain joins TRBV6-5 to TRBJ2-2; possible D gene TRBD2, 6 bases. Per the germline V gene, CDR1 is MNHEY and CDR2 is SVGAGI. The CDR3 consists of 15 residues. V lost 4 bases and J lost 4, with 13 bases in between. The CDR3 region is CASSSRGLLTGELFF. CDR3 bases: TGTGCCAGCAGTTCGCGGGGCTTACTCACCGGGGAGCTGTTTTTT.

CDR3 sequence (DNA): TGTGCCAGCGGCAGCGTCGGGACAGGGGAAGGCTACACCTTC. It yields the protein CASGSVGTGEGYTF. The rearrangement links TRBV27 to TRBJ1-2; 10 nucleotides align to TRBD1. The V and J ends lost 8 bases and 8 bases, in that order; junction bases with no gene match: 11. The CDR3 runs to 14 residues. The germline V gene has CDR1 MNHEY and CDR2 SMNVEV (reference sequence).